This passage covers 31 T cell receptor beta chains from one sample sequenced in a study of control samples from healthy donors and cancer patients. Assay used: immunoSEQ multiplex PCR; TCRdb lists only in-frame clones, some missing. The sample lists about 71,000 clones, about 90% occurring once. The sample consisted of PBMCs. Every receptor here comes from a man aged 55-75 years with lung cancer.

A single count supports this clone. The V gene is TRBV30, the J gene TRBJ2-3; 10 bases are shared with TRBD1. J gave up 1 base and V 4 bases, and 5 bases lay outside the gene matches. There are 15 residues in the CDR3. In germline, CDR1 is GTSNPN, CDR2 SVGIG (reference sequence). CDR3 sequence: CAWTRQGAGTDTQYF. CDR3 nucleotides: TGTGCCTGGACCCGACAGGGGGCCGGCACAGATACGCAGTATTTT. Filled out from reference TRBV30 and TRBJ2-3, the complete variable domain reads SQTIHQWPATLVQPVGSPLSLECTVEGTSNPNLYWYRQAAGRGLQLLFYSVGIGQISSEVPQNLSASRPQDRQFILSSKKLLLSDSGFYLCAWTRQGAGTDTQYFGPGTRLTVL.

The V call is TRBV5-4, the J call TRBJ2-5, with 13 bases fitting TRBD2. Germline CDR1 and CDR2: SGHNT and YYREEE (reference sequence). With 6 bases clipped from V and 2 bases from J, the junction kept 7 bases outside the gene matches. The CDR3 loop spans 16 amino acids. This CDR3 reads CASIRTSGGPQETQYF. Written as DNA, the CDR3 is TGTGCCAGCATCCGGACTAGCGGGGGACCTCAAGAGACCCAGTACTTC.

The chain has TRBV14 and TRBJ2-5; possibly TRBD1 for D (7 bases). The CDR3 is made up of 16 amino acids. Germline CDR1 is SGHDN and CDR2 is FVKESK. Trimming took 6 bases from V and 5 from J, leaving 22 bases between them. CDR3 sequence: CASSPYRGGSMETQYF. The CDR3, as DNA: TGTGCCAGCAGTCCATACAGGGGAGGTTCGATGGAGACCCAGTACTTC. The full variable domain, its missing parts supplied by reference TRBV14 and TRBJ2-5, is EAGVTQFPSHSVIEKGQTVTLRCDPISGHDNLYWYRRVMGKEIKFLLHFVKESKQDESGMPNNRFLAERTGGTYSTLKVQPAELEDSGVYFCASSPYRGGSMETQYFGPGTRLLVL.

This chain connects TRBV7-2 to TRBJ1-4, with D possibly TRBD1 on 5 matching bases. The CDR3 runs to 14 residues. Deletions cut 6 bases from V and 5 bases from J, with 13 bases between. Germline-derived CDR1 and CDR2 are SGHTA and FQGNSA. The CDR3 reads CASSLVGGNEKLFF. The CDR3, as DNA: TGTGCCAGCAGTCTGGTGGGGGGGAATGAAAAACTGTTTTTT.

V usage is TRBV20-1 and J usage is TRBJ1-2, with D perhaps TRBD1 (5 bases). In germline, CDR1 is DFQATT, CDR2 SNEGSKA (reference sequence). This CDR3 has 11 amino acids. V was shortened by 5 bases and J by 8 bases, with 12 bases between the two germline ends. The CDR3 DNA is TGCAGTGCTGACAGCCCCGGGGGCTACACCTTC. Protein: CSADSPGGYTF.

This chain uses TRBV7-6 with TRBJ2-3, with 7 bases lining up with TRBD1. Losses at the gene ends were 5 bases for V and 2 bases for J; bases not matched to a gene: 16. The CDR3 extends over 18 amino acids. Germline CDR1 is SGHVS and CDR2 is FNYEAQ. CDR3 in amino acids: CASSKNGRDRLNTDTQYF. In nucleotides, the CDR3 is TGTGCCAGCAGCAAGAACGGCCGGGACAGATTAAACACAGATACGCAGTATTTT.

This clone was detected only a few times. V is TRBV7-3 and J is TRBJ1-6; D not resolved. V dropped 2 bases and J dropped 1 base, with 6 bases sitting between them. The V gene's germline CDR1 is SGHTA and CDR2 FQGTGA. This CDR3 has 15 amino acids. CDR3 nucleotides: TGTGCCAGCAGCTTATCTAGTTCCTATAATTCACCCCTCCACTTT. It encodes CASSLSSSYNSPLHF.

This chain connects TRBV3-1 (or the pseudogene TRBV3-2) to TRBJ2-7, with 12 bases that match TRBD2. This CDR3 contains 15 residues. The V segment lost 1 base and the J segment 7 bases; nucleotides outside the gene matches: 5. CDR1 and CDR2 from the germline V gene are LGHDT and YNNKEL (reference sequence). The CDR3 DNA sequence: TGTGCCAGCAGCCAAGGGACTAGCGGGGAAAGGGAGCAGTACTTC. It encodes CASSQGTSGEREQYF.

The chain couples TRBV14 to TRBJ1-2; D call uncertain. Germline assignment: CDR1 SGHDN and CDR2 FVKESK. The CDR3 loop spans 13 amino acids. Trimming removed 4 bases at V and 2 bases at J, with 8 bases between. This chain's CDR3 is CASSPGRNYGYTF. DNA for the CDR3: TGTGCCAGCAGCCCTGGCAGGAACTATGGCTACACCTTC.

CDR3 sequence: CASSLGGRDNEQFF. The CDR3 bases are TGCGCCAGCAGCTTGGGAGGACGGGACAATGAGCAGTTCTTC. The rearrangement uses TRBV5-1 and TRBJ2-1, with unresolved D. The V gene lost 0 bases and the J gene lost 5 bases, with 9 bases spanning the gap. The CDR3 is made up of 14 amino acids. Germline assignment: CDR1 SGHRS and CDR2 YFSETQ.

This clone was seen only a few times. The chain couples TRBV7-7 to TRBJ2-5; 9 positions agree with TRBD1. The CDR3 has 15 residues. CDR1 and CDR2 (germline): SSHAT, FNYEAQ (reference sequence). Trimming took 4 bases from V and 2 from J; bases not matched to a gene: 5. CDR3 nucleotides: TGTGCCAGCAGCTCTTCGACAGGGGGGCAAGAGACCCAGTACTTC. Translation gives CASSSSTGGQETQYF.

The rearrangement joins TRBV12-3 or TRBV12-4 to TRBJ2-2; D is perhaps TRBD1 (5 bases). V dropped 6 bases and J dropped 4 bases, with 9 bases sitting between them. This CDR3 region has 13 residues. The CDR3: CASSQGPTGELFF. CDR3 bases: TGTGCCAGCAGCCAGGGTCCCACCGGGGAGCTGTTTTTT.

The rearrangement joins TRBV3-1 (or the pseudogene TRBV3-2) to TRBJ2-7, with 8 bases that match TRBD1. The CDR3 covers 15 residues. CDR1 is LGHDT and CDR2 is YNNKEL in the germline V gene (reference sequence). Unmatched junction bases numbered 11, after V lost 4 bases and J lost 6 bases. The CDR3 DNA follows: TGTGCCAGCAGCCTGACAGGGGACCCCCTCAGCGAGCAGTACGTC. Its translation is CASSLTGDPLSEQYV.

The chain recombines TRBV2 with TRBJ1-6; D not certain. Germline V CDR1 and CDR2: SNHLY, FYNNEI. V was cut by 11 bases and J by 0 bases, with 17 bases left in between. There are 16 residues in the CDR3. CDR3 residues: CAVWRGSSSYNSPLHF. The CDR3 DNA reads TGTGCCGTGTGGCGAGGCAGCAGCTCCTATAATTCACCCCTCCACTTT.

This chain joins TRBV5-5 and TRBJ1-1, with 7 bases fitting TRBD1. The CDR3 contains 14 residues. Germline V CDR1 and CDR2: SGHKS, YYEKEE (reference sequence). The J segment lost 1 base and the V segment lost 2 bases, leaving 2 bases of the junction unmatched. CDR3 amino acids: CASSLGTANTEAFF. The CDR3 nucleotides read TGTGCCAGCAGCTTAGGGACAGCGAACACTGAAGCTTTCTTT.

This clone was recorded once. J is TRBJ2-5 and V is TRBV2; 8 nucleotides line up with TRBD2. There are 14 residues in the CDR3. The trim removed 5 bases at V and 6 bases at J, leaving 8 bases unmatched. From germline, CDR1 is SNHLY and CDR2 FYNNEI. DNA of the CDR3: TGTGCCAGCAGTCTCGGGGGGGCCGCAAAGACCCAGTACTTC. This codes for CASSLGGAAKTQYF.

The V gene is TRBV10-1, the J gene TRBJ1-2; 7 positions match TRBD1. Unmatched junction bases numbered 1, after V lost 3 bases and J lost 3 bases. The germline gives CDR1 WNHNN, CDR2 SYGVQD (reference sequence). The CDR3 is made up of 13 amino acids. In DNA form, the CDR3 reads TGCGCCAGCAGTGAAGACAGGGACTATGGCTACACCTTC. Protein product: CASSEDRDYGYTF.

This CDR3 is CASSRLGAGGSYEQYF. DNA of the CDR3: TGTGCCAGCAGCCGTCTTGGGGCGGGGGGCTCCTACGAGCAGTACTTC. The genes are TRBV7-9 and TRBJ2-7, with TRBD2 matching 8 bases. The germline V gene encodes CDR1 SEHNR and CDR2 FQNEAQ (reference sequence). V shed 5 bases and J 0 bases; nucleotides not matched to a gene: 9. The CDR3 spans 16 residues.

The CDR3 loop reads CSVAIGTGGEETQYF. As DNA, the CDR3 is TGCAGCGTCGCTATTGGGACAGGGGGCGAGGAGACCCAGTACTTC. The chain employs TRBV29-1 and TRBJ2-5; 12 bases agree with TRBD1. The ends lost 6 bases at V and 5 bases at J; junction bases unmatched: 10. The germline V gene has CDR1 SQVTM and CDR2 ANQGSEA. This CDR3 spans 15 amino acids.

This chain uses TRBV12-5 with TRBJ1-4; D might be TRBD1 (5 bases). Germline V gene lookup returns CDR1 LGHNT and CDR2 FRNRAP. The CDR3 loop spans 15 amino acids. V shed 7 bases and J shed 5 bases, with 17 bases lying between them. The CDR3 sequence: CASAPTGTYNEKLFF. The CDR3 nucleotides read TGTGCTAGTGCCCCGACCGGGACTTACAATGAAAAACTGTTTTTT.

The chain carries TRBV2 and TRBJ1-1, with D unclear. V lost 5 bases to trimming and J lost 1 base, with 8 bases between them. The CDR3 is 13 amino acids. Germline assignment: CDR1 SNHLY and CDR2 FYNNEI. The CDR3 coding sequence is TGTGCCAGCAGTACCACACAGAACACTGAAGCTTTCTTT. Its translation: CASSTTQNTEAFF.

The rearrangement links TRBV27 to TRBJ1-6; no reliable D call. The V gene lost 0 bases and the J gene lost 4 bases, with 10 bases spanning the gap. Per germline, CDR1 MNHEY and CDR2 SMNVEV (reference sequence). The CDR3 has 16 residues. The CDR3 nucleotides are TGTGCCAGCAGTTTATCCTGGGCCGGGTATAATTCACCCCTCCACTTT. Its translation is CASSLSWAGYNSPLHF.

The chain combines TRBV4-2 with TRBJ2-7; the match to TRBD2 covers 10 bases. The CDR3 loop spans 16 amino acids. CDR1 and CDR2 from the germline V gene are LGHNA and YNFKEQ. V dropped 5 bases and J dropped 6; count of bases not matched to a gene: 13. DNA of the CDR3: TGTGCCAGCAGCGAAACGCTCAGCGGGGGGGCAAGCGAGCAGTACTTC. It encodes CASSETLSGGASEQYF.

The gene calls are TRBV6-5 and TRBJ2-6, with TRBD1 matching over 9 bases. V was clipped by 2 bases and J by 2 bases; unmatched bases: 1. The V gene's germline CDR1 is MNHEY and CDR2 SVGAGI. The CDR3 extends over 16 amino acids. CDR3 coding DNA: TGTGCCAGCAGTTACAGGACAGGGGCTGGGGCCAACGTCCTGACTTTC. This sequence encodes CASSYRTGAGANVLTF.

This clone turned up a few times. The genes are TRBV10-2 and TRBJ2-7; D may be TRBD1 (6 bases). CDR1 is WSHSY, CDR2 SAAADI, per germline. Trimming took off 6 bases at V and 0 bases at J, with 12 bases between the two ends. The CDR3 sequence is 14 residues long. CDR3 nucleotides: TGCGCCAGCAGACAGGGCCGAAGCTCCTACGAGCAGTACTTC. This sequence encodes CASRQGRSSYEQYF.

As for this clone: This CDR3 is also generated by other DNA sequences in the sample. J is TRBJ2-2 and V is TRBV7-9; the match to TRBD1 covers 7 bases. The V segment lost 4 bases and the J segment 0 bases; nucleotides outside the gene matches: 5. Germline CDR1 and CDR2: SEHNR and FQNEAQ (reference sequence). The CDR3 extends over 16 amino acids. In nucleotides, the CDR3 is TGTGCCAGCAGCTCGGCCGGGACAGCGAACACCGGGGAGCTGTTTTTT. Residues: CASSSAGTANTGELFF.

The V call is TRBV24-1, the J call TRBJ2-2; the D call may be TRBD1 or TRBD2 (5 bases each). This CDR3 is 15 amino acids long. The ends were cut back, 10 bases at V and 0 bases at J, with 14 bases in the middle. Germline CDR1 KGHDR, CDR2 SFDVKD. In DNA form, the CDR3 reads TGTGCCACGTCCCCCGGGACGGCGAACACCGGGGAGCTGTTTTTT. This translates into CATSPGTANTGELFF.

The rearrangement joins TRBV7-3 to TRBJ2-2; a possible D gene is TRBD2 (6 bases). The CDR3 is 13 residues long. V gave up 8 bases and J gave up 3 bases, with 10 bases separating them. Germline CDR1 is SGHTA and CDR2 is FQGTGA. This chain's CDR3 is CASGGFDTGELFF. The CDR3 bases are TGTGCCAGCGGGGGGTTTGACACCGGGGAGCTGTTTTTT.

This clone appeared a single time. The chain combines TRBV5-1 with TRBJ1-3; the D gene is possibly TRBD1 (6 bases). This CDR3 is 17 amino acids long. V was shortened by 4 bases and J by 2 bases, with 19 bases between the two germline ends. Germline V gene lookup returns CDR1 SGHRS and CDR2 YFSETQ. The CDR3 protein is CASSVKTGTQTGNTIYF. CDR3 DNA: TGCGCCAGCAGCGTTAAAACCGGGACACAGACTGGAAACACCATATATTTT.

Only one count was recorded for this clone. This chain connects TRBV3-1 (or the pseudogene TRBV3-2) to TRBJ2-3; D ambiguous. The V and J ends lost 4 bases and 5 bases respectively, with 10 bases between them. The CDR3 sequence is 13 residues long. In germline, CDR1 is LGHDT, CDR2 YNNKEL (reference sequence). In DNA form, the CDR3 reads TGTGCCAGCAGCCTACAAACCGGAGATACGCAGTATTTT. This sequence encodes CASSLQTGDTQYF.

The V gene is TRBV29-1, the J gene TRBJ1-1; no reliable D call. V lost 2 bases and J 3 bases, leaving 10 bases between the germline ends. The CDR3 totals 13 residues. In germline, CDR1 is SQVTM, CDR2 ANQGSEA. The CDR3 DNA reads TGCAGCGTTGAACCGCAGAGGTACACTGAAGCTTTCTTT. It translates to CSVEPQRYTEAFF.